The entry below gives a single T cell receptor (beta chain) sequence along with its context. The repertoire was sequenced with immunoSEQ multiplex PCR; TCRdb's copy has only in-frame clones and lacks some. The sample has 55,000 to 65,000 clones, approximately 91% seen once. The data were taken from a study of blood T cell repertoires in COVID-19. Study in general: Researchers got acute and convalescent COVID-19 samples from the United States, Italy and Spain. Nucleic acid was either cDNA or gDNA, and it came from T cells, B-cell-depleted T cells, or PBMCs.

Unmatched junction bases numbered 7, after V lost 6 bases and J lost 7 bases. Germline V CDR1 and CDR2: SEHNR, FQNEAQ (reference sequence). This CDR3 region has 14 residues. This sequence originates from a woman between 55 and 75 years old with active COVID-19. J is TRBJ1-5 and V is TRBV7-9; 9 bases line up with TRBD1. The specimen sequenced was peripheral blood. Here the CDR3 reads CASRTGDRDQPQHF. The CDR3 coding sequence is TGTGCCAGCAGGACAGGGGACAGGGACCAGCCCCAGCATTTT.